One T cell receptor (beta chain) is described in this entry. The data belong to a study of cytotoxic CD8 clonotypes in ibrutinib-treated CLL. This CDR3 spans 14 amino acids. The ends lost 5 bases at V and 3 bases at J; junction bases unmatched: 6. Germline assignment: CDR1 MNHNS and CDR2 SASEGT. Clones were sequenced by immunoSEQ multiplex PCR, and TCRdb holds only the in-frame ones, with some missing. The sample shows approximately 280,000 clones, more than 70% of them seen only once. The V gene is TRBV6-1, the J gene TRBJ1-1; the match to TRBD1 covers 7 bases. This clonotype was obtained from a human donor with chronic lymphocytic leukemia. The starting material was PBMCs, obtained at disease progression, from a patient treated with ibrutinib. The chain's CDR3 is CASSHRGKDTEAFF. The CDR3 DNA sequence: TGTGCCAGCAGTCACAGGGGAAAGGACACTGAAGCTTTCTTT.